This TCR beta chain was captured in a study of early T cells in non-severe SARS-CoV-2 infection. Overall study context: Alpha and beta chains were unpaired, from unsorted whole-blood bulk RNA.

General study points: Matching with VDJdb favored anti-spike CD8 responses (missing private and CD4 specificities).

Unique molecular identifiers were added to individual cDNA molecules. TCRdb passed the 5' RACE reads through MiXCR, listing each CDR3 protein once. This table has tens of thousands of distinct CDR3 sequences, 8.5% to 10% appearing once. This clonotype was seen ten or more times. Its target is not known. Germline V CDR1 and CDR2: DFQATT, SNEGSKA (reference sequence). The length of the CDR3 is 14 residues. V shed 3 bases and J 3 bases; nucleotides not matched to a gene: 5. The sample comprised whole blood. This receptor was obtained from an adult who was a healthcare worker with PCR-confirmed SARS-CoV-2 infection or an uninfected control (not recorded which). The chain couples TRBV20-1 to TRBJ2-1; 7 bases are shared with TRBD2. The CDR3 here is CSARSGILYNEQFF. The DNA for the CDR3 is TGCAGTGCTAGGAGCGGGATCCTCTACAATGAGCAGTTCTTC.